The 19 T cell receptor beta chains listed next were all sequenced from one sample in a study of vaccination effects on CD4 cells after COVID-19. Assay: immunoSEQ multiplex PCR; the TCRdb copy retains only in-frame clones and omits some. The data contain about 12,000 clones, over 60% of them seen just once; the ten biggest clones take up more than 8%. Prior to sequencing, the ViraFEST assay stimulated PBMC with viral peptide pools, which expanded the antigen-specific CD4+ T cells. Having been cultured for 10 days, the cells underwent CD4+ T cell isolation. Participants received two doses of either the BNT162b2 or mRNA-1273 vaccine. These TCRs are of unknown antigen specificity. This specimen consisted of CD4+ T cells from PBMCs cultured with SARS-CoV-2 spike peptides, obtained after COVID-19 vaccination. The receptor source for this set is a human donor who received a COVID-19 vaccine.

V gene TRBV5-4 combines with J gene TRBJ2-1; 11 bases align to TRBD2. Germline V lookup: CDR1 SGHNT, CDR2 YYREEE (reference sequence). The CDR3 loop spans 16 amino acids. V gave up 0 bases and J gave up 3 bases; unmatched junction bases: 2. CDR3 protein: CASSLDLAGGYNEQFF. In DNA, the CDR3 is TGTGCCAGCAGCTTGGACCTAGCGGGAGGCTACAATGAGCAGTTCTTC.

V is TRBV10-3 and J is TRBJ2-1; a possible D gene is TRBD2 (6 bases). Germline V gene sequence: CDR1 ENHRY, CDR2 SYGVKD. V was trimmed by 6 bases and J by 0 bases, leaving 12 bases between them. The CDR3 totals 15 residues. DNA for the CDR3: TGTGCCATCAGGAGCGGGTCGGTCTCCTACAATGAGCAGTTCTTC. Amino acid sequence: CAIRSGSVSYNEQFF.

The chain recombines TRBV4-1 with TRBJ1-4; D gene ambiguous. Germline V gene data show CDR1 as MGHRA and CDR2 as YSYEKL. The CDR3 loop spans 15 amino acids. V lost 1 base and J 1 base, leaving 7 bases between the germline ends. The CDR3 is CASSQVGVTNEKLFF. CDR3 sequence (DNA): TGCGCCAGCAGCCAAGTCGGGGTAACTAATGAAAAACTGTTTTTT.

A single count supports this clone. CDR3 nucleotide sequence: TGTGCTAGTGGTCCCCGACAGGGGGGTAGTTGGAACACTGAAGCTTTCTTT. Its translation: CASGPRQGGSWNTEAFF. This chain joins TRBV12-5 and TRBJ1-1; 9 nucleotides agree with TRBD1. The junction had 11 bases not matched to a gene; V was cut back by 5 bases and J by 1 base. This CDR3 is 17 amino acids long. Germline V gene data show CDR1 as LGHNT and CDR2 as FRNRAP.

DNA of the CDR3: TGCAGTGCTAGATACAGGGGGAGTTTCTTT. This gives the protein CSARYRGSFF. The rearrangement joins TRBV20-1 to TRBJ1-1; TRBD1 aligns across 8 bases. After removal of 2 bases from V and 13 bases from J, the junction contained 3 bases not matched to a gene. CDR1 is DFQATT, CDR2 SNEGSKA, per germline (reference sequence). The CDR3 has 10 amino acids.

This chain joins TRBV11-2 and TRBJ2-7; D not resolved. CDR3 size: 14 residues. Trimming took 4 bases from V and 0 from J, leaving 10 bases between them. Looked up from germline, CDR1 is SGHAT and CDR2 is FQNNGV. This chain's CDR3 is CASSSRPNSYEQYF. The CDR3 coding sequence is TGTGCCAGCAGCTCCCGACCCAACTCCTACGAGCAGTACTTC.

The gene calls are TRBV15 and TRBJ2-4; D is undetermined. Germline V gene data show CDR1 as LNHNV and CDR2 as YYDKDF (reference sequence). The CDR3 contains 15 residues. Trimming removed 7 bases at V and 0 bases at J, with 13 bases between. In DNA, the CDR3 is TGTGCCACCACCCCCTCCCCGGGAGCCAAAAACATTCAGTACTTC. This encodes CATTPSPGAKNIQYF.

The chain carries TRBV4-2 and TRBJ2-3; D perhaps matches TRBD1 (5 bases). Trimming removed 4 bases from V and 2 bases from J, with 10 bases in between. Germline V lookup: CDR1 LGHNA, CDR2 YNFKEQ. This CDR3 has 14 amino acids. In DNA, the CDR3 is TGTGCCAGCAGCCCCGACAGAGTCACAGATACGCAGTATTTT. Protein sequence: CASSPDRVTDTQYF.

The chain uses TRBV9 and TRBJ2-7; 8 bases fit TRBD2. Trimming at V came to 0 bases and at J to 6 bases, leaving 8 bases not matched to a gene. Germline V gene lookup returns CDR1 SGDLS and CDR2 YYNGEE. The CDR3 runs to 15 residues. The DNA for the CDR3 is TGTGCCAGCAGCGTAGACGGACTAGCCCTAGCCGAGCAGTACTTC. This gives the protein CASSVDGLALAEQYF.

The rearrangement uses TRBV11-2 and TRBJ2-2, with D tentatively TRBD1 (6 bases). Germline CDR1 reads SGHAT; CDR2 reads FQNNGV. The ends were cut back, 3 bases at V and 4 bases at J, with 15 bases in the middle. The CDR3 has 16 residues. The CDR3 bases are TGTGCCAGCAGCTTGGGGGCCACCACCCTCACCGGGGAGCTGTTTTTT. It codes for CASSLGATTLTGELFF. Using reference TRBV11-2 and TRBJ2-2 for the parts outside the CDR3, the full variable domain is EAGVAQSPRYKIIEKRQSVAFWCNPISGHATLYWYQQILGQGPKLLIQFQNNGVVDDSQLPKDRFSAERLKGVDSTLKIQPAKLEDSAVYLCASSLGATTLTGELFFGEGSRLTVL.

The chain has TRBV19 and TRBJ1-3; a weak D match, TRBD1 (5 bases). Trimming left V 10 bases short and J 0 bases short, with 16 bases between. Germline CDR1 is LNHDA and CDR2 is SQIVND (reference sequence). The CDR3 is 15 amino acids. The CDR3 DNA reads as TGTGCCACCCAGGACACGTCTCACTCTGGAAACACCATATATTTT. This translates into CATQDTSHSGNTIYF.

J is TRBJ2-7 and V is TRBV30; D might be TRBD2 (6 bases). V was pared by 5 bases and J by 0 bases, with 8 bases between. Germline V gives CDR1 GTSNPN, CDR2 SVGIG (reference sequence). This CDR3 is 12 amino acids long. CDR3 residues: CAWAGSSYEQYF. For the CDR3, the DNA is TGTGCCTGGGCGGGATCCTCCTACGAGCAGTACTTC.

This clone occurred once. This chain connects TRBV9 to TRBJ1-3; D not resolved. The CDR3 length is 11 residues. The V gene lost 4 bases and the J gene lost 1 base, with 0 bases spanning the gap. Germline-derived CDR1 and CDR2 are SGDLS and YYNGEE. The CDR3 DNA reads TGTGCCAGCAGCTCTGGAAACACCATATATTTT. Residues: CASSSGNTIYF.

This clone is medium-sized. Other DNA sequences in the same sample also yield this CDR3. This rearrangement joins TRBV3-1 (or the pseudogene TRBV3-2) to TRBJ1-1, with 8 bases lining up with TRBD1. J gave up 7 bases and V 1 base, and 5 bases lay outside the gene matches. The germline gives CDR1 LGHDT, CDR2 YNNKEL (reference sequence). The CDR3 covers 14 residues. CDR3 sequence: CASSQAGGRGEAFF. The CDR3 DNA sequence: TGTGCCAGCAGCCAAGCAGGGGGCCGAGGTGAAGCTTTCTTT.

This clone occurred a few times. V and J are TRBV7-2 and TRBJ1-1; unclear D gene. The V end lost 6 bases, the J end lost 0 bases, and 5 bases lay between the germline ends. In germline, CDR1 is SGHTA, CDR2 FQGNSA. This CDR3 is 12 amino acids long. The CDR3 nucleotides are TGTGCCAGCAGTCGGTTGAACACTGAAGCTTTCTTT. Amino acid sequence: CASSRLNTEAFF.

The chain uses TRBV15 and TRBJ1-2; 7 bases are a match to TRBD1. The germline CDR1 and CDR2 sequences are LNHNV and YYDKDF (reference sequence). The CDR3 spans 13 residues. V gave up 6 bases and J gave up 13 bases; unmatched junction bases: 14. The CDR3 protein is CATRGAPGQLSTF. DNA of the CDR3: TGTGCCACCAGGGGTGCCCCGGGACAGCTTAGCACCTTC. The whole variable domain, filled in from reference TRBV15 and TRBJ1-2, reads DAMVIQNPRYQVTQFGKPVTLSCSQTLNHNVMYWYQQKSSQAPKLLFHYYDKDFNNEADTPDNFQSRRPNTSFCFLDIRSPGLGDTAMYLCATRGAPGQLSTFGSGTRLTVV.

This chain joins TRBV15 and TRBJ1-5; 9 bases match TRBD1. This CDR3 spans 15 amino acids. CDR1 is LNHNV, CDR2 YYDKDF, per germline (reference sequence). V shed 1 base and J 6 bases; nucleotides not matched to a gene: 4. CDR3 sequence (DNA): TGTGCCACCAGCAGAGTGGACAGGGGAGGTCAGCCCCAGCATTTT. The encoded protein is CATSRVDRGGQPQHF. Complete variable domain (other parts from reference TRBV15 and TRBJ1-5): DAMVIQNPRYQVTQFGKPVTLSCSQTLNHNVMYWYQQKSSQAPKLLFHYYDKDFNNEADTPDNFQSRRPNTSFCFLDIRSPGLGDTAMYLCATSRVDRGGQPQHFGDGTRLSIL.

This clone showed up just once. V and J are TRBV10-3 and TRBJ1-4; no clear D. Trimming took 4 bases from V and 0 from J, leaving 24 bases between them. Germline V gene sequence: CDR1 ENHRY, CDR2 SYGVKD. The CDR3 loop spans 20 amino acids. The CDR3 loop is CAISVGSANSRGTTNEKLFF. CDR3 in DNA: TGTGCCATCAGTGTTGGATCCGCTAACTCCCGGGGAACAACTAATGAAAAACTGTTTTTT.

This clone was recorded once. The chain combines TRBV6-5 with TRBJ2-2; a weak D match, TRBD2 (6 bases). The CDR3 loop spans 15 amino acids. The V gene lost 5 bases and the J gene lost 3 bases, with 13 bases spanning the gap. Germline CDR1 is MNHEY and CDR2 is SVGAGI. The CDR3 sequence is CASSPGTSYTGELFF. The CDR3 bases are TGTGCCAGCAGTCCCGGGACTTCCTACACCGGGGAGCTGTTTTTT.